This T cell receptor beta chain comes out of a study of shared clonotypes between healthy human individuals. As for the study in general: Contributing individuals were a couple of females and a few males aged 18 to 49.

CDR1 is LGHNA and CDR2 is YSLEER in the germline V gene. V was pared by 0 bases and J by 3 bases, with 6 bases between. CDR3 length equals 14 residues. Samples underwent the assay at deep level. For sorted subsets, 150 to 200 ng DNA per replicate equaled around 28,000 T cell genomes. Using immunoSEQ multiplex PCR, the repertoire was profiled, and TCRdb retains in-frame clones only, with some absent. The top ten clones hold about 0.13% of a sample with 2 million to 2.5 million clones, around 95% of them seen once. Material: naive CD4+ T cells sorted from blood. The sample's subset: CD45RA+ positively selected. The J gene is TRBJ2-4, the V gene TRBV4-3; unclear D gene. This clonotype originated in a man between 18 and 35 years old in good health. Here the CDR3 reads CASSQDRVKNIQYF. In DNA form, the CDR3 reads TGCGCCAGCAGCCAAGACAGAGTCAAAAACATTCAGTACTTC.